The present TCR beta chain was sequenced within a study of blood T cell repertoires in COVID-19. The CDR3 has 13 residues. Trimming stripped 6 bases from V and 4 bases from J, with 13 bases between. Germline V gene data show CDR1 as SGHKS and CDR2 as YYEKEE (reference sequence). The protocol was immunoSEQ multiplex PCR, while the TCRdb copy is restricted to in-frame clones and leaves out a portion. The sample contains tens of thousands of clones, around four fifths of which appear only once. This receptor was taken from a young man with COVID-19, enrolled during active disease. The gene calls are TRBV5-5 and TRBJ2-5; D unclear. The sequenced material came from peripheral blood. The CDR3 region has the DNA TGTGCCAGCAAAAAAGAGGAAGTAGAGACCCAGTACTTC. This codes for CASKKEEVETQYF.